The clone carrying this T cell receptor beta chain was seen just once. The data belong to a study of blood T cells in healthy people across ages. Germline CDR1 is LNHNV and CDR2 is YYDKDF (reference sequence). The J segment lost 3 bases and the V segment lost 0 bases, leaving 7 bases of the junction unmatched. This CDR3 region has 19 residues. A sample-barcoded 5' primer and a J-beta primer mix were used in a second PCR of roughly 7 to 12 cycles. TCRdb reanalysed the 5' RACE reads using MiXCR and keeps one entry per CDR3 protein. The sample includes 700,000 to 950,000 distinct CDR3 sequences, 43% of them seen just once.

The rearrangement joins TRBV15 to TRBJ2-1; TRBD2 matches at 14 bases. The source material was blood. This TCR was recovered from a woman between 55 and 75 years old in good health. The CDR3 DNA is TGTGCCACCAGCAGAGATGGGACTAGCGGGAGTCCTCTCTACAATGAGCAGTTCTTC. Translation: CATSRDGTSGSPLYNEQFF.